The 25 T cell receptor beta chains below all came from one sample that was sequenced in a study of post-analysis software for immune sequencing data. Researchers reported that TCR beta cDNA libraries carried unique molecular identifiers. TCRdb independently ran MiXCR on the PCR reads; one entry per CDR3 protein. The repertoire has some 890,000 distinct CDR3 sequences, 53% of them found once; the top ten carry 4.6%. Whole-study results and caveats: The five TRBV segments detected at higher frequency in patients than in controls included TRBV5-6, TRBV5-1 and TRBV20-1.

These receptors have no identified antigens. The sample consisted of blood. These receptors were collected from a girl between 10 and 17 years old with multiple sclerosis.

The chain joins TRBV3-1 to TRBJ2-7; 7 nucleotides agree with TRBD1. Trimming removed 1 base from V and 7 bases from J; junction bases left unmatched: 13. The V gene's germline CDR1 is LGHDT and CDR2 YNNKEL (reference sequence). CDR3 size: 16 residues. The chain's CDR3 is CASSQAQRGLLNEQYF. The CDR3 DNA follows: TGTGCCAGCAGCCAAGCTCAAAGGGGGCTCCTCAATGAGCAGTACTTC.

V gene TRBV20-1 combines with J gene TRBJ2-4; no reliable D call. The CDR3 sequence is 12 residues long. V was shortened by 6 bases and J by 5 bases, with 11 bases between the two germline ends. The germline gives CDR1 DFQATT, CDR2 SNEGSKA (reference sequence). For the CDR3, the DNA is TGCAGTGCCCAGTCCTGGGAAAACATTCAGTACTTC. Residues: CSAQSWENIQYF.

CDR3 in DNA: TGTGCCAGCACCCTACTACAGGAAGCTAACTATGGCTACACCTTC. The encoded protein is CASTLLQEANYGYTF. The rearrangement links TRBV11-2 to TRBJ1-2; a possible D gene is TRBD1 (5 bases). Between the trimmed V and J ends, which lost 7 bases and 0 bases, there was a span of 15 bases. Germline assignment: CDR1 SGHAT and CDR2 FQNNGV. The CDR3 runs to 15 residues.

This chain connects TRBV10-3 to TRBJ2-7, with 7 positions matching TRBD2. Germline lookup yields CDR1 ENHRY and CDR2 SYGVKD. This CDR3 is built from 15 residues. Trimming took 2 bases from V and 0 from J; bases not matched to a gene: 4. CDR3 amino acids: CAISEQAGSSYEQYF. CDR3 DNA sequence: TGTGCCATCAGTGAGCAAGCGGGGAGCTCCTACGAGCAGTACTTC.

V is TRBV29-1 and J is TRBJ2-7, with TRBD1 as a possible D gene (5 bases). From germline, CDR1 is SQVTM and CDR2 ANQGSEA. Trimming took 3 bases from V and 1 from J, leaving 10 bases between them. The length of the CDR3 is 13 residues. CDR3 bases: TGCAGCGTTGACAGGGAAGGGTCCTACGAGCAGTACTTC. Residues: CSVDREGSYEQYF.

The chain has TRBV6-5 and TRBJ2-6, with no clear D. The CDR3 is made up of 15 amino acids. The germline CDR1 and CDR2 sequences are MNHEY and SVGAGI. V was trimmed by 4 bases and J by 0 bases, leaving 7 bases between them. The CDR3, as DNA: TGTGCCAGCAGTTTATTCAGCTCTGGGGCCAACGTCCTGACTTTC. It translates to CASSLFSSGANVLTF.

This clonotype has just a few counts. V and J are TRBV14 and TRBJ2-3; TRBD2 is a possible D gene (6 bases). The germline V and J ends were trimmed by 1 base and 6 bases, with 11 bases remaining between them. Germline lookup yields CDR1 SGHDN and CDR2 FVKESK. There are 14 residues in the CDR3. The CDR3 bases are TGTGCCAGCAGCCAAGTGGACTATTTCGATACGCAGTATTTT. Protein: CASSQVDYFDTQYF.

J is TRBJ2-5 and V is TRBV5-1; D gene uncertain. Germline V gene sequence: CDR1 SGHRS, CDR2 YFSETQ. Between the trimmed V and J ends, which lost 2 bases and 5 bases, there was a span of 10 bases. The CDR3 extends over 13 amino acids. The CDR3 loop reads CASSLTVGETQYF. As DNA, the CDR3 is TGCGCCAGCAGCTTAACGGTCGGGGAGACCCAGTACTTC.

This clonotype was detected a few times. The chain employs TRBV12-3 or TRBV12-4 and TRBJ2-5, with TRBD2 matching over 9 bases. This CDR3 comprises 14 residues. After removal of 3 bases from V and 7 bases from J, the junction contained 6 bases not matched to a gene. The CDR3 loop reads CASSFSRAGGTQYF. For the CDR3, the DNA is TGTGCCAGCAGTTTTTCTCGAGCGGGGGGGACCCAGTACTTC.

The V and J genes are TRBV20-1 and TRBJ2-1; 12 nucleotides match TRBD2. This CDR3 is 15 amino acids long. Germline values: CDR1 DFQATT, CDR2 SNEGSKA (reference sequence). V lost 3 bases and J lost 1; bases outside the gene matches: 1. The CDR3, as DNA: TGCAGTGCTAGGACTAGCGGGAGTTCCTACAATGAGCAGTTCTTC. The encoded protein is CSARTSGSSYNEQFF.

This clonotype has just a few counts. The DNA of the CDR3 is TGTGCCAGCAGTGTGGGACAGAGATATCAAGAGACCCAGTACTTC. Translating it yields CASSVGQRYQETQYF. The chain uses TRBV6-1 and TRBJ2-5; TRBD1 aligns across 7 bases. Germline CDR1 and CDR2: MNHNS and SASEGT. The V segment lost 4 bases and the J segment 2 bases; nucleotides outside the gene matches: 7. The length of the CDR3 is 15 residues.

The V call is TRBV30, the J call TRBJ1-2; 11 nucleotides agree with TRBD1. The V segment lost 3 bases and the J segment 8 bases; nucleotides outside the gene matches: 5. CDR1 and CDR2 (germline): GTSNPN, SVGIG (reference sequence). CDR3 length: 13 amino acids. The CDR3 reads CAWSAGTGGGYTF. CDR3 coding DNA: TGTGCCTGGAGCGCCGGGACAGGGGGAGGCTACACCTTC.

V is TRBV7-6 and J is TRBJ1-2; D not resolved. The germline V gene has CDR1 SGHVS and CDR2 FNYEAQ. There are 16 residues in the CDR3. V was shortened by 0 bases and J by 8 bases, with 19 bases between the two germline ends. The CDR3 loop reads CASSLAWLAPLIGYTF. In nucleotides, the CDR3 is TGTGCCAGCAGCTTAGCCTGGCTAGCCCCGCTTATCGGCTACACCTTC. The entire variable domain, with the rest obtained from reference TRBV7-6 and TRBJ1-2, is as follows: GAGVSQSPRYKVTKRGQDVALRCDPISGHVSLYWYRQALGQGPEFLTYFNYEAQQDKSGLPNDRFSAERPEGSISTLTIQRTEQRDSAMYRCASSLAWLAPLIGYTFGSGTRLTVV.

The V gene is TRBV7-3, the J gene TRBJ2-1; tentative D call: TRBD1 (5 bases). V was cut by 5 bases and J by 9 bases, with 11 bases left in between. This CDR3 comprises 12 residues. Germline V gene sequence: CDR1 SGHTA, CDR2 FQGTGA. The chain's CDR3 is CASSPGFSEQFF. The CDR3 coding sequence is TGTGCCAGCAGCCCAGGGTTCAGTGAGCAGTTCTTC.

V gene TRBV20-1 combines with J gene TRBJ2-7; D remains ambiguous. V gave up 3 bases and J gave up 3 bases, with 24 bases separating them. CDR3 length: 17 residues. Germline loops: CDR1 DFQATT, CDR2 SNEGSKA (reference sequence). The CDR3 is CSASLFSESSYYYEQYF. In nucleotides, the CDR3 is TGCAGTGCTAGTTTGTTTTCCGAGTCTAGTTATTACTACGAGCAGTACTTC.

V gene TRBV12-3 or TRBV12-4 combines with J gene TRBJ2-3; D may be TRBD1 (5 bases). V gave up 6 bases and J gave up 1 base, with 26 bases separating them. The CDR3 consists of 19 residues. CDR3 sequence (DNA): TGTGCCAGCAGAGCCCCCTGGACATACCTTACCAGGGGCACAGATACGCAGTATTTT. Encoded protein: CASRAPWTYLTRGTDTQYF.

There are a few counts of this clonotype. The chain couples TRBV5-1 to TRBJ2-4; possible D gene TRBD1, 6 bases. CDR1 SGHRS and CDR2 YFSETQ come from the germline V gene. V dropped 0 bases and J dropped 5 bases, with 12 bases sitting between them. This CDR3 contains 15 residues. CDR3 loop: CASSLEGRGENIQYF. Here the CDR3 DNA reads TGCGCCAGCAGCTTGGAAGGCAGGGGCGAAAACATTCAGTACTTC.

V usage is TRBV27 and J usage is TRBJ1-5, with D possibly being TRBD1 (6 bases). CDR3 length equals 16 residues. The germline CDR1 and CDR2 sequences are MNHEY and SMNVEV (reference sequence). Trimming removed 4 bases at V and 4 bases at J, with 17 bases between. The DNA for the CDR3 is TGTGCCAGCAGTTACGGAGGGGGACCGGCTAATCAGCCCCAGCATTTT. This gives the protein CASSYGGGPANQPQHF.

The rearrangement links TRBV7-3 to TRBJ2-1, with TRBD2 matching 8 bases. CDR1 is SGHTA, CDR2 FQGTGA, per germline. V dropped 6 bases and J dropped 9; count of bases not matched to a gene: 10. This CDR3 is built from 14 residues. The DNA of the CDR3 is TGTGCCAGCAGTTTTACGGGGGGGCCTAGTGAGCAGTTCTTC. It is translated as CASSFTGGPSEQFF.

This clonotype was counted ten times or more. CDR3 residues: CASSPGNEQFF. The CDR3 DNA is TGTGCCAGCTCACCAGGGAATGAGCAGTTCTTC. V usage is TRBV18 and J usage is TRBJ2-1; no clear D. The CDR3 consists of 11 residues. Germline-derived CDR1 and CDR2 are KGHSH and LQKENI. Trimming stripped 2 bases from V and 7 bases from J, with 3 bases between.

CDR3 in amino acids: CASSHGAEQFF. In DNA, the CDR3 is TGTGCCAGCAGCCACGGGGCGGAGCAGTTCTTC. V and J are TRBV3-1 and TRBJ2-1, with D possibly called TRBD1 or TRBD2 (5 bases each). Germline V gene lookup returns CDR1 LGHDT and CDR2 YNNKEL (reference sequence). The CDR3 contains 11 residues. Trimming pared 3 bases from V and 10 bases from J, leaving 7 bases between.

This clonotype came up a few times. This chain connects TRBV29-1 to TRBJ2-7; the match to TRBD1 covers 10 bases. Near its end, the DNA agrees better with TRBJ2-5, so the J call may be wrong. This CDR3 spans 15 amino acids. Looked up from germline, CDR1 is SQVTM and CDR2 is ANQGSEA. The DNA for the CDR3 is TGCAGCGGAATAAGAAGGACAGGGGGACAAAAGACCCAGTACTTC. Translating gives CSGIRRTGGQKTQYF.

This clonotype came up once. The chain combines TRBV29-1 with TRBJ2-1; D unclear. Germline V gene data show CDR1 as SQVTM and CDR2 as ANQGSEA. Trimming left V 1 base short and J 15 bases short, with 4 bases between. The CDR3 consists of 8 residues. CDR3 DNA sequence: TGCAGCGTTGAAGGTGGGTTCTTC. Translating gives CSVEGGFF.

The chain combines TRBV10-3 with TRBJ1-2, with TRBD1 matching over 8 bases. V was pared by 7 bases and J by 7 bases, with 2 bases of the junction left unmatched. Germline loops: CDR1 ENHRY, CDR2 SYGVKD. The CDR3 sequence is 11 residues long. The CDR3 sequence is CAITQGAGYTF. In nucleotides, the CDR3 is TGTGCCATCACCCAGGGGGCTGGCTACACCTTC.

V and J are TRBV5-1 and TRBJ2-5; perhaps TRBD2 as D (6 bases). With 3 bases removed from V and 2 bases from J, the gap between germline ends came to 11 bases. The CDR3 sequence is 14 residues long. Germline V gene data show CDR1 as SGHRS and CDR2 as YFSETQ. CDR3 DNA: TGCGCCAGCAGCTGGGGGGACTTTCAAGAGACCCAGTACTTC. This sequence encodes CASSWGDFQETQYF.